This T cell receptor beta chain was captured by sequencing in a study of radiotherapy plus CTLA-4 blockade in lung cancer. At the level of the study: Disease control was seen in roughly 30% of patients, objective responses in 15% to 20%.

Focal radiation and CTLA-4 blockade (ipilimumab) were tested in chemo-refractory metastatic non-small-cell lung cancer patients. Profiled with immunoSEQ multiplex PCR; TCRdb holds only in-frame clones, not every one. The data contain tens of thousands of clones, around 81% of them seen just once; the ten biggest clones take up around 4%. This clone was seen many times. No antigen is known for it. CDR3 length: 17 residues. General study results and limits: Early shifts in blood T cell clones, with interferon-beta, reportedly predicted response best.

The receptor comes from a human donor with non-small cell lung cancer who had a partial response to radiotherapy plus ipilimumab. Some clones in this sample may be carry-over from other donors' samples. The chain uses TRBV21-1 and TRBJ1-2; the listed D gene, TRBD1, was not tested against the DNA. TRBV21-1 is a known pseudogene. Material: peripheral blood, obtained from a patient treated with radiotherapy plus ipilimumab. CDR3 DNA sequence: TGTGCCAGCAGCAAAGAGCAGGGGGGCGAGGGTAACTATGGCTACACCTTC. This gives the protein CASSKEQGGEGNYGYTF.